The 10 T cell receptor beta chains presented below share a single source sample, sequenced in a study of blood T cell repertoires in COVID-19. Only in-frame clones appear in the TCRdb table, and some are missing; sequencing was by immunoSEQ multiplex PCR. The data hold a few hundred thousand clones, with 92% observed a single time. Sequencing input: PBMCs or T cells enriched from blood (not recorded which). The receptors come from a woman younger than 45 who had recovered from COVID-19.

The CDR3 here is CASRLAIGGTQYF. DNA of the CDR3: TGTGCCAGCAGACTAGCGATCGGCGGGACCCAGTACTTC. This chain connects TRBV7-2 to TRBJ2-5; 7 positions agree with TRBD2. The germline V gene has CDR1 SGHTA and CDR2 FQGNSA. The CDR3 runs to 13 residues. J was trimmed by 7 bases and V by 6 bases; bases with no gene match: 8. Filled out from reference TRBV7-2 and TRBJ2-5, the complete variable domain reads GAGVSQSPSNKVTEKGKDVELRCDPISGHTALYWYRQSLGQGLEFLIYFQGNSAPDKSGLPSDRFSAERTGGSVSTLTIQRTQQEDSAVYLCASRLAIGGTQYFGPGTRLLVL.

The CDR3 here is CASSFGQEQTGELFF. The CDR3 region has the DNA TGTGCCAGCAGTTTCGGACAGGAGCAAACCGGGGAGCTGTTTTTT. V is TRBV27 and J is TRBJ2-2, with 7 bases lining up with TRBD1. Germline V gives CDR1 MNHEY, CDR2 SMNVEV (reference sequence). V lost 3 bases, J lost 5 bases, and 6 bases stayed unmatched. The CDR3 has 15 amino acids.

The count of this clone is one. The J gene is TRBJ2-2, the V gene TRBV9; 9 bases agree with TRBD1. V was pared by 10 bases and J by 7 bases, with 8 bases of the junction left unmatched. CDR1 is SGDLS, CDR2 YYNGEE, per germline. The CDR3 is made up of 13 amino acids. CDR3: CAAQGAFIGELFF. The DNA of the CDR3 is TGTGCCGCACAGGGGGCATTCATCGGGGAGCTGTTTTTT.

The J gene is TRBJ1-1, the V gene TRBV28, with a possible D match to TRBD1 (5 bases). This CDR3 has 15 residues. Between the trimmed V and J ends, which lost 8 bases and 4 bases, there was a span of 20 bases. The germline V gene has CDR1 MDHEN and CDR2 SYDVKM. The CDR3 DNA reads as TGTGCCAGCCGGGAGGGACCCTTGTGGGGCACTGAAGCTTTCTTT. Its protein is CASREGPLWGTEAFF.

Here the CDR3 DNA reads TGCGCCAGCAGCTTCGACAGGGTTAACACTGAAGCTTTCTTT. Translated: CASSFDRVNTEAFF. This chain links TRBV5-1 with TRBJ1-1, with 7 bases matching TRBD1. The CDR3 is 14 amino acids. Germline V gives CDR1 SGHRS, CDR2 YFSETQ. The V gene end was trimmed by 2 bases and the J gene end by 2 bases; junction bases not matched to a gene: 3.

This clone appeared once. The J gene is TRBJ2-3, the V gene TRBV6-5; 9 positions agree with TRBD1. CDR1 is MNHEY and CDR2 is SVGAGI in the germline V gene. Trimming took 6 bases from V and 2 from J; bases not matched to a gene: 6. The length of the CDR3 is 15 residues. CDR3 bases: TGTGCCAGCAGGCCGGGACAGGGTTACACAGATACGCAGTATTTT. As protein: CASRPGQGYTDTQYF.

The rearrangement joins TRBV7-2 to TRBJ1-5; the match to TRBD1 covers 8 bases. CDR1 is SGHTA, CDR2 FQGNSA, per germline. The CDR3 is 16 residues long. V lost 5 bases and J lost 9; bases outside the gene matches: 15. CDR3 residues: CASSPNGQGASPPQHF. The DNA of the CDR3 is TGTGCCAGCAGCCCCAATGGACAGGGAGCAAGTCCGCCCCAGCATTTT.

This clone has only a few counts. Other DNA sequences in this sample translate to the same CDR3. V usage is TRBV2 and J usage is TRBJ1-5; D not certain. The germline V gene encodes CDR1 SNHLY and CDR2 FYNNEI. V lost 4 bases and J lost 1, with 5 bases in between. This CDR3 contains 13 residues. The CDR3 DNA is TGTGCCAGCAGTGGCGGGAGCAATCAGCCCCAGCATTTT. This sequence encodes CASSGGSNQPQHF. Full variable domain (missing parts from reference TRBV2 and TRBJ1-5): EPEVTQTPSHQVTQMGQEVILRCVPISNHLYFYWYRQILGQKVEFLVSFYNNEISEKSEIFDDQFSVERPDGSNFTLKIRSTKLEDSAMYFCASSGGSNQPQHFGDGTRLSIL.

The V gene is TRBV15, the J gene TRBJ1-3; D uncertain. CDR3 length equals 15 residues. The V gene lost 5 bases and the J gene lost 0 bases, with 11 bases spanning the gap. The V gene's germline CDR1 is LNHNV and CDR2 YYDKDF (reference sequence). Here the CDR3 reads CATSLERSSGNTIYF. CDR3 nucleotide sequence: TGTGCCACCAGCCTTGAGCGTTCCTCTGGAAACACCATATATTTT.

In DNA form, the CDR3 reads TGCGCCAGCAGCCAAGCGGGGAGCACAGATACGCAGTATTTT. This translates into CASSQAGSTDTQYF. The chain combines TRBV4-1 with TRBJ2-3, with D perhaps TRBD2 (5 bases). Deletions cut 1 base from V and 0 bases from J, with 5 bases between. The CDR3 is 14 residues long. The germline gives CDR1 MGHRA, CDR2 YSYEKL.